This paragraph reports one T cell receptor beta chain. The antigen remains unidentified. This record comes from a study of T cell repertoires in ileal Crohn's disease. Study context: Operated complications were stricturing disease (61%) and penetrating disease (around 40%).

Points from the study as a whole: Clonal expansions were more frequent in active smokers than non-smokers at surgery. Clonality above 26.8% at surgery always came with endoscopic recurrence.

About 490 nanograms of biopsy DNA per sample underwent TCRB immunosequencing. The repertoire was sequenced with immunoSEQ multiplex PCR; TCRdb's copy has only in-frame clones and lacks some. The table records 9,500 to 15,000 clones, around 78% of them present only once. This CDR3 is 17 amino acids long. CDR1 is SEHNR, CDR2 FQNEAQ, per germline (reference sequence). The V end lost 1 base, the J end lost 0 bases, and 13 bases lay between the germline ends. The specimen sequenced was ileal tissue. The V gene is TRBV7-9, the J gene TRBJ1-3; D is unclear. This TCR came from an adult with Crohn's disease. CDR3 amino acids: CASSLVLYGLSGNTIYF. CDR3 coding DNA: TGTGCCAGCAGCTTAGTATTGTATGGACTCTCTGGAAACACCATATATTTT.